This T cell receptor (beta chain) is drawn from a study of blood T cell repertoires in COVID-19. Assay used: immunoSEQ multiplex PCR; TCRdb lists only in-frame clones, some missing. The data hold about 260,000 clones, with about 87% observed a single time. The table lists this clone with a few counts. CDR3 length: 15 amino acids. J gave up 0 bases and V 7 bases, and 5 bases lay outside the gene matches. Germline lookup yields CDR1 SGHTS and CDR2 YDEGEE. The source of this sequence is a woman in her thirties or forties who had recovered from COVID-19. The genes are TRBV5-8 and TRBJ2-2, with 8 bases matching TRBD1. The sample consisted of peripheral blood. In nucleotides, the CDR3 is TGTGCCAGCGGGGACAGGAGGACGAACACCGGGGAGCTGTTTTTT. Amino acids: CASGDRRTNTGELFF.